This T cell receptor (beta chain) is drawn from a study of blood T cell repertoires in COVID-19. CDR3 size: 15 residues. Trimming took 0 bases from V and 7 from J, leaving 10 bases between them. The germline V gene has CDR1 ENHRY and CDR2 SYGVKD. Recovery meant two consecutive negative NP/OP PCR tests, professional clearance, or resolved symptoms. Original methodology: Estimation of nucleated cell counts was performed using reference gene primer amplification. The method was immunoSEQ multiplex PCR; TCRdb's version includes in-frame clones alone and lacks a portion of them. V and J calls and clone size follow that table, whereas D and trimming were derived from the DNA. The sample holds a few hundred thousand clones, roughly four fifths seen once.

The sample taken for sequencing was PBMCs or T cells enriched from blood (not recorded which). The sequence came from a woman aged 50 to 65 who had recovered from COVID-19. V gene TRBV10-3 combines with J gene TRBJ1-6; perhaps TRBD1 as D (6 bases). The CDR3 DNA is TGTGCCATCAGTGAGTCTAGGGGGAAAAATTCACCCCTCCACTTT. This codes for CAISESRGKNSPLHF.